This record looks at one T cell receptor (beta chain) sequence and its context. Deletions cut 0 bases from V and 0 bases from J, with 14 bases between. There are 18 residues in the CDR3. CDR1 and CDR2 from the germline V gene are LGHNA and YSLEER. The data originate from a study of blood T cell repertoires in COVID-19. Study-wide context: Samples of COVID-19 (acute and convalescent) were obtained from the United States, Italy and Spain. From T cells, B-cell-depleted T cells, or PBMCs came the material, which was cDNA or gDNA.

Original analysis: Estimates of nucleated cell counts were drawn from the amplification of reference gene primers. TCRdb's table, derived via immunoSEQ multiplex PCR, lists solely in-frame clones and lacks some. V and J calls and clone size are as listed in that table; D and trimming were resolved from the DNA. The sample consists of roughly 250,000 clones, around four fifths of them appearing once. The sequence came from a woman aged 80 or over with acute or convalescent COVID-19. The chain couples TRBV4-3 to TRBJ1-4; no clear D gene. Sequenced: peripheral blood. CDR3 nucleotide sequence: TGCGCCAGCAGCCAAGATCTATTGAGGAGCGCAACTAATGAAAAACTGTTTTTT. It codes for CASSQDLLRSATNEKLFF.